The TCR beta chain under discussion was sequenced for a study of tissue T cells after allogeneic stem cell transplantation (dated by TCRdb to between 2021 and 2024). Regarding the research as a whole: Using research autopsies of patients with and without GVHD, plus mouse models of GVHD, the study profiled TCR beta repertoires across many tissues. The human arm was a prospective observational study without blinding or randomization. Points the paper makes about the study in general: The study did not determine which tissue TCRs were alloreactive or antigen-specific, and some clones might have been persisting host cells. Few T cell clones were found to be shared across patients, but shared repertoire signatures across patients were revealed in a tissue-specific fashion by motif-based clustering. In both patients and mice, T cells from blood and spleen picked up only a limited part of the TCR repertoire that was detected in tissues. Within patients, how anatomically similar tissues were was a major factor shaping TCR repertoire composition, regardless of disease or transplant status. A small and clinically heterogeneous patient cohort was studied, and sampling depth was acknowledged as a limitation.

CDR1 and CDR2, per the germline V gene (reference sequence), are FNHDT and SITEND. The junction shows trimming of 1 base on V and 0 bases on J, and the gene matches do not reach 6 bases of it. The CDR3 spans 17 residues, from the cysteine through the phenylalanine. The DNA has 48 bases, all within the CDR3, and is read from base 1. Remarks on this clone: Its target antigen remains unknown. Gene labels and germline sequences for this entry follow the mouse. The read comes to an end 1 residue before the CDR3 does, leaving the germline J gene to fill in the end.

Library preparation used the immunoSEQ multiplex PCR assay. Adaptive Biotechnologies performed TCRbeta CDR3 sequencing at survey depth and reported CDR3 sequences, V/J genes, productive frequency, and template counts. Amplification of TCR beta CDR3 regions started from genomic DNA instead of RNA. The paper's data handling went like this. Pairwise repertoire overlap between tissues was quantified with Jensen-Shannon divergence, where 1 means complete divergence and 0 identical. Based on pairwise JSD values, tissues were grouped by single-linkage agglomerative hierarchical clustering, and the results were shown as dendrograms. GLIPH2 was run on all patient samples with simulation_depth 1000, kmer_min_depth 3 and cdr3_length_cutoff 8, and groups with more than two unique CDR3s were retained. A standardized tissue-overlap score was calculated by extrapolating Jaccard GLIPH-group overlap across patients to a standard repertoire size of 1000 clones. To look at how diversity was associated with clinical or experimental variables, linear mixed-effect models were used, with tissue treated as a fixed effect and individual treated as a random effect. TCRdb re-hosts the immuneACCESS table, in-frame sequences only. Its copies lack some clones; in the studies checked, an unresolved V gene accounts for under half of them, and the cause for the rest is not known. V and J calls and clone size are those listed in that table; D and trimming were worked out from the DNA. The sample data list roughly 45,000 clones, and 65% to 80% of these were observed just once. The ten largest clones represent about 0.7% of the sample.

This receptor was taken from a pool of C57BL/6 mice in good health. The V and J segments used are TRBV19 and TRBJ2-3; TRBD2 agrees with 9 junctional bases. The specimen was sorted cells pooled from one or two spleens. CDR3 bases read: TGTGCCAGCAGTATAAGGGACTGGGTCCTTAGTGCAGAAACGCTGTAT. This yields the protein CASSIRDWVLSAETLY. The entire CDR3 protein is CASSIRDWVLSAETLYF.